The following is a TCR beta chain sequence with its context. Produced via immunoSEQ multiplex PCR; TCRdb's table is partial and in-frame only. This sample has approximately 250,000 clones, with roughly nine tenths found just once. V lost 2 bases to trimming and J lost 2 bases, with 12 bases between them. This CDR3 spans 16 amino acids. The germline V gene has CDR1 LGHDT and CDR2 YNNKEL (reference sequence). This sample is drawn from a study of blood T cell repertoires in COVID-19. Sequencing input: peripheral blood. The source is a man between 18 and 29 years old with active or convalescent COVID-19. The chain has TRBV3-1 (or the pseudogene TRBV3-2) and TRBJ1-4; D is unresolved. The chain's CDR3 is CASSQMGLATNEKLFF. The CDR3 coding sequence is TGTGCCAGCAGCCAAATGGGCCTTGCGACTAATGAAAAACTGTTTTTT.